In this sample, the clone carrying this T cell receptor beta chain turned up a few times. The V end lost 3 bases, the J end lost 7 bases, and 22 bases lay between the germline ends. CDR1 and CDR2 from the germline V gene are DFQATT and SNEGSKA (reference sequence). CDR3 size: 17 residues. This record comes from a study of patients and donors after allogeneic stem cell transplantation. Each CDR3 protein is one row after TCRdb ran MiXCR on the RT-PCR reads. The data contain approximately 200,000 distinct CDR3 sequences, around two fifths of them singletons. V usage is TRBV20-1 and J usage is TRBJ1-6; possibly TRBD1 for D (6 bases). The sequence was collected from a human donor who was either an allogeneic HSCT recipient or a stem cell or donor lymphocyte infusion donor (not recorded which). It is not recorded whose cells these are; they may come from a transplant donor. Sequencing input: blood, either unsorted or a sorted T cell fraction (not recorded which). The CDR3 coding sequence is TGCAGTGCTAGCCCCATTGGCAGGGGACATTTAAATTCACCCCTCCACTTT. Encoded protein: CSASPIGRGHLNSPLHF.